Shown below are 11 T cell receptor beta chains from a single sample sequenced in a study of a mutant IDH1 vaccine in newly diagnosed glioma. Sequencing used immunoSEQ multiplex PCR; TCRdb keeps in-frame clones, though not all of them. The sample has more than 35,000 clones, 81% seen once. Time point meaning: week 35, safety follow-up. Each dose delivered 300 ug of mutant IDH1 20-mer peptide subcutaneously with imiquimod. Antigens of these TCRs are unknown. The material was PBMCs, obtained from a glioma patient whose treatment included an IDH1 peptide vaccine. The receptors originated from a woman aged 35 to 49 with glioma. Some clones in this sample may be carry-over from other donors' samples.

The V call is TRBV4-2, the J call TRBJ2-3; 8 bases match TRBD2. Germline V CDR1 and CDR2: LGHNA, YNFKEQ. V lost 0 bases, J lost 2 bases, and 7 bases stayed unmatched. The CDR3 loop spans 17 amino acids. CDR3 amino acids: CASSQDLSGGPTDTQYF. The CDR3 DNA is TGTGCCAGCAGCCAAGATCTCAGCGGGGGTCCCACAGATACGCAGTATTTT.

The V call is TRBV5-5, the J call TRBJ2-7; D unresolved. The V gene lost 2 bases and the J gene lost 3 bases, with 12 bases spanning the gap. Germline V gene data show CDR1 as SGHKS and CDR2 as YYEKEE (reference sequence). The CDR3 loop spans 14 amino acids. This CDR3 is CASSLAPLFYEQYF. The CDR3 bases are TGTGCCAGCAGCTTAGCCCCCCTTTTCTACGAGCAGTACTTC.

This rearrangement joins TRBV7-9 to TRBJ1-2; D call uncertain. The CDR3 contains 15 residues. V lost 11 bases and J lost 0, with 19 bases in between. Germline V gene lookup returns CDR1 SEHNR and CDR2 FQNEAQ (reference sequence). The CDR3 loop reads CAQPGLSNSNYGYTF. CDR3 nucleotides: TGTGCCCAACCGGGCCTCTCAAATTCTAACTATGGCTACACCTTC. The full variable domain, its missing parts supplied by reference TRBV7-9 and TRBJ1-2, is DTGVSQNPRHKITKRGQNVTFRCDPISEHNRLYWYRQTLGQGPEFLTYFQNEAQLEKSRLLSDRFSAERPKGSFSTLEIQRTEQGDSAMYLCAQPGLSNSNYGYTFGSGTRLTVV.

The gene calls are TRBV7-8 and TRBJ1-3, with TRBD1 as a possible D gene (5 bases). Per germline, CDR1 SGHVS and CDR2 FQNEAQ. The CDR3 is 12 residues long. V shed 5 bases and J shed 16 bases, with 18 bases lying between them. CDR3 sequence reads: CASSTPGTVRYF. CDR3 bases: TGTGCCAGCAGCACCCCCGGGACGGTACGGTATTTT.

CDR3 sequence reads: CARSHGTGLSEQYF. CDR3 DNA: TGTGCCAGAAGCCACGGGACAGGCTTGTCCGAGCAGTACTTC. The J gene is TRBJ2-7, the V gene TRBV5-3, with TRBD1 matching over 8 bases. TRBV5-3 is an ORF for which the function is uncertain. With V trimmed by 4 bases and J by 6 bases, 9 bases remained unmatched. The CDR3 is made up of 14 amino acids.

This clone appeared a single time. The genes are TRBV29-1 and TRBJ1-3; no firm D call. With 7 bases removed from V and 2 bases from J, the gap between germline ends came to 6 bases. This CDR3 comprises 11 residues. CDR1 SQVTM and CDR2 ANQGSEA come from the germline V gene. CDR3 DNA sequence: TGCAGCGCCCATGCTGGAAACACCATATATTTT. Translated, it gives CSAHAGNTIYF.

The V call is TRBV19, the J call TRBJ1-1; no firm D call. Trimming took 6 bases from V and 1 from J, leaving 6 bases between them. The CDR3 contains 12 residues. Germline-derived CDR1 and CDR2 are LNHDA and SQIVND (reference sequence). CDR3 coding DNA: TGTGCCAGTAGGCTGGGGAACACTGAAGCTTTCTTT. Amino acids: CASRLGNTEAFF.

The J gene is TRBJ1-1, the V gene TRBV18; D is possibly TRBD1 (5 bases). With 3 bases removed from V and 6 bases from J, the gap between germline ends came to 20 bases. Looked up from germline, CDR1 is KGHSH and CDR2 is LQKENI. The CDR3 is made up of 16 amino acids. CDR3 bases: TGTGCCAGCTCACCGCCGAGGGGCCGGAGGGGCCCTGAAGCTTTCTTT. Residues: CASSPPRGRRGPEAFF.

The rearrangement uses TRBV5-6 and TRBJ1-2; no firm D call. The CDR3 has 13 residues. Trimming took 2 bases from V and 8 from J, leaving 13 bases between them. Looked up from germline, CDR1 is SGHDT and CDR2 is YYEEEE. In DNA, the CDR3 is TGTGCCAGCAGCTTAAGCCGGACCTCGGGCTACACCTTC. It is translated as CASSLSRTSGYTF.

The chain employs TRBV6-1 and TRBJ1-1; 7 bases map to TRBD1. The germline gives CDR1 MNHNS, CDR2 SASEGT. This CDR3 contains 13 residues. The J segment lost 4 bases and the V segment lost 6 bases, leaving 5 bases of the junction unmatched. The CDR3 sequence: CASRADRATEAFF. The CDR3 DNA follows: TGTGCCAGCAGGGCCGACAGGGCCACTGAAGCTTTCTTT.

The chain carries TRBV5-4 and TRBJ1-6; a possible D gene is TRBD1 (5 bases). The CDR3 runs 16 residues. The ends were cut back, 0 bases at V and 4 bases at J, with 11 bases in the middle. Germline V CDR1 and CDR2: SGHNT, YYREEE (reference sequence). The CDR3 is CASSLGGAYYNSPLHF. Here the CDR3 DNA reads TGTGCCAGCAGCTTGGGCGGGGCCTATTATAATTCACCCCTCCACTTT.